This T cell receptor beta chain was captured in a study of shared T cell receptors in the human thymus. CDR1 SGHDN and CDR2 FVKESK come from the germline V gene. The V segment lost 5 bases and the J segment 0 bases; nucleotides outside the gene matches: 8. The length of the CDR3 is 16 residues. TCRdb keeps only in-frame clones here, not all; method: immunoSEQ multiplex PCR. The sample contains about 660,000 clones, about 90% of which appear only once. This sample also belongs to another study, concerning human thymus T cells. That report adds: Related research described thymic repertoires that were highly overlapping among unrelated individuals.

The receptor was isolated from a boy younger than two with a congenital heart defect. V usage is TRBV14 and J usage is TRBJ2-5; 8 nucleotides line up with TRBD2. Sequencing used thymocytes. The CDR3 here is CASSGPGGPYQETQYF. The DNA for the CDR3 is TGTGCCAGCAGCGGGCCGGGAGGGCCCTACCAAGAGACCCAGTACTTC.